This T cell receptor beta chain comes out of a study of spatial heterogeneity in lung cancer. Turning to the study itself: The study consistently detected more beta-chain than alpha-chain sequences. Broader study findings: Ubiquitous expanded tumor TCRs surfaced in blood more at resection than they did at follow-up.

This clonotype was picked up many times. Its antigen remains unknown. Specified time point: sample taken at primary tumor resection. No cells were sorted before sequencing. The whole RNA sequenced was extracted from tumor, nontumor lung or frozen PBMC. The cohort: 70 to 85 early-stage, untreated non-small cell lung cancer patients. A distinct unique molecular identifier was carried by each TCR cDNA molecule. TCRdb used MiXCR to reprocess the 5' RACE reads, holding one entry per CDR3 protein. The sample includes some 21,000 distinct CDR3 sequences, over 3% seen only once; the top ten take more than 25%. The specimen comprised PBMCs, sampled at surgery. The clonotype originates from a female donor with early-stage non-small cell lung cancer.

The CDR3 DNA sequence: TGTGCCAGCTCACAGAAAGAGACCCAGTACTTC. Translated, it gives CASSQKETQYF. V usage is TRBV18 and J usage is TRBJ2-5; D uncertain. Trimming left V 4 bases short and J 3 bases short, with 3 bases between. The V gene's germline CDR1 is KGHSH and CDR2 LQKENI. This CDR3 spans 11 amino acids. The variable domain in full, completed from reference TRBV18 and TRBJ2-5, reads NAGVMQNPRHLVRRRGQEARLRCSPMKGHSHVYWYRQLPEEGLKFMVYLQKENIIDESGMPKERFSAEFPKEGPSILRIQQVVRGDSAAYFCASSQKETQYFGPGTRLLVL.